Here is one T cell receptor (beta chain) with its context. This same CDR3 is encoded by further DNA sequences in the sample. The CDR3 extends over 16 amino acids. Looked up from germline, CDR1 is SGHRS and CDR2 is YFSETQ. The V gene lost 1 base and the J gene lost 1 base, with 14 bases spanning the gap. The sample belongs to a study of blood T cell repertoires in COVID-19. Study context: From T cells, B-cell-depleted T cells, or PBMCs came the material, which was cDNA or gDNA.

In the study's own analysis: Amplification of reference gene primers was used by the study to estimate nucleated cell counts. The method was immunoSEQ multiplex PCR; TCRdb's version includes in-frame clones alone and lacks a portion of them. D and trimming were read from the DNA, whereas the V and J calls and clone size are those reported in that table. The table includes tens of thousands of clones, roughly 82% detected once. What was sequenced was peripheral blood. This chain uses TRBV5-1 with TRBJ2-5, with D tentatively TRBD2 (5 bases). The TCR was taken from an elderly woman with active or convalescent COVID-19. The DNA of the CDR3 is TGCGCCAGCAGCTTGTATGGAGGCACGGGCCAAGAGACCCAGTACTTC. As protein: CASSLYGGTGQETQYF.